These T cell receptor beta chains were read from a single sample in a study of chemoradiotherapy in HPV16-positive cancers. Here immunoSEQ multiplex PCR was the method, and the copy in TCRdb shows in-frame clones only, minus some. This table has several thousand clones, 70% to 90% appearing once. Source: tumor tissue, taken from a patient who underwent chemoradiotherapy. These receptors originate from a human donor with HPV-associated anogenital cancer. CDR3s include the opening cysteine and the closing phenylalanine or tryptophan. The D gene is left open where the match is weak.

>.|TRBV15|12|TRBJ2-5
TGTGCCACCAGCAGAGACGAGGGGGCCCAGTACTTC
CATSRDEGAQYF
>.|TRBV2|12|TRBJ1-2
TGTGCCAGCAGCGAGATGGGGCATGGCTACACCTTC
CASSEMGHGYTF
>.|TRBV9|12|TRBJ1-2
TGTGCCAGCAGCGAGCTTTACTATGGCTACACCTTC
CASSELYYGYTF
>TRBD1|TRBV2|13|TRBJ1-2
TGTGCCAGCAGTCTGGGACAGAACTATGGCTACACCTTC
CASSLGQNYGYTF
>TRBD1|TRBV11-2|13|TRBJ1-2
TGTGCCAGCAGCGCTGACAGGGTGCCTGGCTACACCTTC
CASSADRVPGYTF
>TRBD2|TRBV5-1|15|TRBJ2-2
TGCGCCAGCAGCTTGACTAGCGGCGACACCGGGGAGCTGTTTTTT
CASSLTSGDTGELFF
>.|TRBV28|14|TRBJ2-3
TGTGCCAGCAGTTTTGTCGCAGGCACAGATACGCAGTATTTT
CASSFVAGTDTQYF
>.|TRBV1|12|TRBJ2-7
TGCACCAGACCTAAGGGGGGACACCCTTTTTACTTC
CTRPKGGHPFYF
>.|TRBV19|11|TRBJ2-2
TGTGCCAGTACCCTGACCGGGGAGCTGTTTTTT
CASTLTGELFF
>.|TRBV28|12|TRBJ2-7
TGTGCCAGCAGTGCCAGACCCTACGAGCAGTACTTC
CASSARPYEQYF
>.|TRBV29-1|11|TRBJ1-1
TGCAGCGTCTCGGGGGACACTGAAGCTTTCTTT
CSVSGDTEAFF